This record covers a single T cell receptor (beta chain). The data were obtained in a study of T cell responses to AZD1222 COVID-19 vaccine. Generated by immunoSEQ multiplex PCR, the TCRdb table keeps only in-frame clones and is missing some. The sample includes tens of thousands of clones, 85% to 90% seen only once; the top ten take around 5%. CDR1 and CDR2 from the germline V gene are LNHDA and SQIVND (reference sequence). The CDR3 sequence is 14 residues long. V lost 5 bases and J 5 bases, leaving 15 bases between the germline ends. The origin of this receptor is an adult who received the AZD1222 COVID-19 vaccine. V and J are TRBV19 and TRBJ1-2, with a possible D match to TRBD1 (5 bases). Source: peripheral blood, taken 28 days after the second AZD1222 dose. The CDR3 bases are TGTGCCAGTAGTCGGGACGAGGGCGTGTATGGCTACACCTTC. Translated: CASSRDEGVYGYTF.